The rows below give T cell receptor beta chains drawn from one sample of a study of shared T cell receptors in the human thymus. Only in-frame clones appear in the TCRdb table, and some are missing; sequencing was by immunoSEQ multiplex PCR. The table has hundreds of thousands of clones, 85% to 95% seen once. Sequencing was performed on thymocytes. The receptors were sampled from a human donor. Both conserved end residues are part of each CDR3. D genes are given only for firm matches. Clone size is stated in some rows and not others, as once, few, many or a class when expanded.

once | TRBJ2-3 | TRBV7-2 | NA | CASSLMFVLDTQYF | TGTGCCAGCAGCTTAATGTTCGTTTTGGATACGCAGTATTTT
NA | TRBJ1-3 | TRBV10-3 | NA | CAIKMGNYGNTIYF | TGTGCCATCAAGATGGGGAATTATGGAAACACCATATATTTT
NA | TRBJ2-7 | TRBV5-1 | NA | CASSLQGSPYEQYF | TGCGCCAGCAGCTTGCAGGGATCCCCTTACGAGCAGTACTTC
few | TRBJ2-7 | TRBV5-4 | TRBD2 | CASSPGGELPSYEQYF | TGTGCCAGCAGCCCCGGGGGGGAGTTGCCGAGCTACGAGCAGTACTTC
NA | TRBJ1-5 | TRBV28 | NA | CASSPASNQPQHF | TGTGCCAGCAGCCCAGCCAGCAATCAGCCCCAGCATTTT
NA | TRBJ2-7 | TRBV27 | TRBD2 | CASMGLAGTSLHSYEQYF | TGTGCCAGCATGGGGCTAGCGGGAACCTCCCTACACTCCTACGAGCAGTACTTC
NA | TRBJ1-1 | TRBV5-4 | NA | CASSPGHQGGNTEAFF | TGTGCCAGCAGCCCGGGACACCAGGGAGGAAACACTGAAGCTTTCTTT
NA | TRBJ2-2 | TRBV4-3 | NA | CASSQGSRRKTDARTGELFF | TGCGCCAGCAGCCAAGGGTCTCGGAGAAAGACCGACGCGCGGACCGGGGAGCTGTTTTTT
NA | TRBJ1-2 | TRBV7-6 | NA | CASSLSPRDNKGSNYGYTF | TGTGCCAGCAGCTTATCCCCCCGGGACAATAAAGGATCCAACTATGGCTACACCTTC
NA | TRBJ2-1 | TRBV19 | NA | CASSSGLLYYNEQFF | TGTGCCAGTAGTTCTGGCCTTCTCTACTACAATGAGCAGTTCTTC
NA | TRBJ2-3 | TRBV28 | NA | CASGRTLRTDTQYF | TGTGCCAGCGGGAGAACCCTGCGAACAGATACGCAGTATTTT
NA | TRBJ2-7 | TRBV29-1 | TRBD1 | CSVVRPGTGCTYEQYF | TGCAGCGTTGTTAGGCCCGGGACAGGGTGTACCTACGAGCAGTACTTC
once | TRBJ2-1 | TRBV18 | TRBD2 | CASSPRQGGLAPAGSYNEQFF | TGTGCCAGCTCACCCCGGCAGGGCGGACTAGCGCCCGCGGGATCCTACAATGAGCAGTTCTTC
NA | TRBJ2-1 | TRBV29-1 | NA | CSVPPDNEQFF | TGCAGCGTTCCCCCCGACAATGAGCAGTTCTTC